These 20 T cell receptor beta chains originate from one sample sequenced in a study of cytomegalovirus exposure and HLA in healthy donors. PCR employed 60 Vbeta and 13 Jbeta primers. Produced via immunoSEQ multiplex PCR; TCRdb's table is partial and in-frame only. Of 150,000 to 200,000 clones in the sample, 80% were seen once. The specimen sequenced was PBMCs. The receptor source for this set is a boy aged 5-17 years in good health and CMV-seronegative.

The chain recombines TRBV27 with TRBJ1-2; D might be TRBD1 (5 bases). The CDR3 contains 14 residues. The V gene's germline CDR1 is MNHEY and CDR2 SMNVEV (reference sequence). With 6 bases removed from V and 5 bases from J, the gap between germline ends came to 16 bases. CDR3 in amino acids: CASSPMGGAYGYTF. The DNA of the CDR3 is TGTGCCAGCAGCCCCATGGGCGGGGCGTATGGCTACACCTTC.

The rearrangement links TRBV9 to TRBJ2-7, with 8 bases matching TRBD2. Germline V gene data show CDR1 as SGDLS and CDR2 as YYNGEE. CDR3 length: 15 residues. Trimming at V came to 4 bases and at J to 3 bases, leaving 9 bases not matched to a gene. CDR3 nucleotide sequence: TGTGCCAGCAGCCCCCAAGGGACTAGATTCTACGAGCAGTACTTC. It codes for CASSPQGTRFYEQYF.

The chain is built from TRBV6-5 and TRBJ1-3, with D possibly matching TRBD1 (5 bases). This CDR3 is built from 14 residues. V gave up 5 bases and J gave up 4 bases, with 12 bases separating them. CDR1 is MNHEY, CDR2 SVGAGI, per germline. Written as DNA, the CDR3 is TGTGCCAGCAGTCCTACAGGAACGGGAAACACCATATATTTT. Translation gives CASSPTGTGNTIYF.

The genes are TRBV30 and TRBJ2-5, with a tentative D call TRBD2 (6 bases). The V end was cut by 4 bases, the J end by 1 base, with 13 bases between. The CDR3 has 14 residues. The germline CDR1 and CDR2 sequences are GTSNPN and SVGIG (reference sequence). The CDR3 spells CAWKSGELQETQYF. In nucleotides, the CDR3 is TGTGCCTGGAAGTCGGGGGAGCTCCAAGAGACCCAGTACTTC.

The V call is TRBV30, the J call TRBJ2-2, with a possible D match to TRBD1 (6 bases). The CDR3 contains 14 residues. V dropped 3 bases and J dropped 4 bases, with 12 bases sitting between them. Germline CDR1 reads GTSNPN; CDR2 reads SVGIG (reference sequence). CDR3 nucleotide sequence: TGTGCCTGGAGGCCGGGACACTCCACCGGGGAGCTGTTTTTT. Amino acid sequence: CAWRPGHSTGELFF.

The rearrangement uses TRBV6-6 and TRBJ1-1; maybe TRBD1 (5 bases). Germline V CDR1 and CDR2: MNHNY, SVGAGI (reference sequence). The V and J ends lost 6 bases and 4 bases respectively, with 9 bases between them. The CDR3 contains 12 residues. The CDR3 loop reads CASRTDSTEAFF. The CDR3 DNA sequence: TGTGCCAGCAGAACTGACAGCACTGAAGCTTTCTTT.

This chain joins TRBV5-6 and TRBJ2-1; 7 bases line up with TRBD1. The germline V gene encodes CDR1 SGHDT and CDR2 YYEEEE. V gave up 0 bases and J gave up 8 bases; unmatched junction bases: 5. CDR3 length: 14 residues. The CDR3 DNA sequence: TGTGCCAGCAGCTTGGCAGGGGGTACGGATGAGCAGTTCTTC. Encoded protein: CASSLAGGTDEQFF.

This clone was observed a few times. The chain links TRBV6-5 to TRBJ1-3, with TRBD1 matching 7 bases. The trim removed 2 bases at V and 8 bases at J, leaving 9 bases unmatched. This CDR3 has 15 amino acids. Germline CDR1 reads MNHEY; CDR2 reads SVGAGI. CDR3: CASSYAGGGAYTIYF. The CDR3 DNA follows: TGTGCCAGCAGTTACGCGGGAGGGGGCGCGTACACCATATATTTT.

This clone has a single count. The chain couples TRBV6-6 to TRBJ2-7; D may be TRBD1 (6 bases). Looked up from germline, CDR1 is MNHNY and CDR2 is SVGAGI (reference sequence). Trimming left V 8 bases short and J 4 bases short, with 15 bases between. The CDR3 has 13 amino acids. DNA for the CDR3: TGTGCCAGCGGTGATCCGAGGGGGTACGAGCAGTACTTC. This gives the protein CASGDPRGYEQYF.

The chain recombines TRBV7-3 with TRBJ2-3, with D possibly TRBD2 on 5 matching bases. The CDR3 length is 14 residues. Germline values: CDR1 SGHTA, CDR2 FQGTGA. Trimming cost V 3 bases and J 3 bases, with 10 bases left between them. CDR3 loop: CASSLERVTDTQYF. CDR3 DNA: TGTGCCAGCAGCTTGGAGAGGGTAACAGATACGCAGTATTTT. Together with reference TRBV7-3 and TRBJ2-3, the CDR3 gives the full variable domain: GAGVSQTPSNKVTEKGKYVELRCDPISGHTALYWYRQSLGQGPEFLIYFQGTGAADDSGLPNDRFFAVRPEGSVSTLKIQRTERGDSAVYLCASSLERVTDTQYFGPGTRLTVL.

This clone was seen a single time. V is TRBV21-1 and J is TRBJ1-1; TRBD1, as called in the table, went unchecked against the DNA. TRBV21-1 constitutes a pseudogene. This CDR3 spans 15 amino acids. The CDR3 spells CASSTLTAKDTEAFF. In DNA form, the CDR3 reads TGTGCCAGCAGCACCCTGACAGCGAAAGACACTGAAGCTTTCTTT.

The chain couples TRBV19 to TRBJ1-2; 10 positions agree with TRBD1. Germline assignment: CDR1 LNHDA and CDR2 SQIVND (reference sequence). The CDR3 has 15 residues. The junction had 6 bases not matched to a gene; V was cut back by 3 bases and J by 5 bases. The CDR3 DNA is TGTGCCAGTAGTATGTCGACAGGGGGCGTTTATGGCTACACCTTC. This codes for CASSMSTGGVYGYTF.

The V gene is TRBV4-1, the J gene TRBJ1-4; 9 bases are a match to TRBD1. The CDR3 is made up of 15 amino acids. Germline loops: CDR1 MGHRA, CDR2 YSYEKL. V lost 1 base, J lost 8 bases, and 5 bases stayed unmatched. CDR3 nucleotide sequence: TGCGCCAGCAGCCAAGGACAGGGGGAGAGGGAAAAACTGTTTTTT. Translating gives CASSQGQGEREKLFF.

The J gene is TRBJ1-2, the V gene TRBV7-2; 8 nucleotides line up with TRBD1. V shed 1 base, J shed 8 bases, and the junction held 9 bases outside the gene matches. The V gene's germline CDR1 is SGHTA and CDR2 FQGNSA. The CDR3 sequence is 15 residues long. The CDR3 loop reads CASSLVGQGAGGYTF. CDR3 in DNA: TGTGCCAGCAGCTTAGTGGGGCAGGGGGCAGGGGGCTACACCTTC.

CDR3 sequence (DNA): TGTGCCTGGAGTGGGACTAGCGGGACCTACAATGAGCAGTTCTTC. This translates into CAWSGTSGTYNEQFF. The J gene is TRBJ2-1, the V gene TRBV30; 12 bases align to TRBD2. V was pared by 1 base and J by 2 bases, with 0 bases of the junction left unmatched. Germline CDR1 reads GTSNPN; CDR2 reads SVGIG (reference sequence). The CDR3 contains 15 residues.

As regards this clone: Within the sample, other DNA sequences also encode this same CDR3. This chain joins TRBV9 and TRBJ1-3; TRBD1 is a possible D gene (6 bases). CDR3 length: 14 amino acids. The ends were cut back, 4 bases at V and 1 base at J, with 9 bases in the middle. Germline CDR1 is SGDLS and CDR2 is YYNGEE. CDR3 nucleotides: TGTGCCAGCAGCCCCCAGGGGTCTGGAAACACCATATATTTT. It is translated as CASSPQGSGNTIYF.

The V call is TRBV20-1, the J call TRBJ1-5; D is uncertain. Deletions cut 8 bases from V and 7 bases from J, with 6 bases between. The CDR3 totals 9 residues. CDR1 is DFQATT and CDR2 is SNEGSKA in the germline V gene (reference sequence). CDR3 region: CSPGQPQHF. As DNA, the CDR3 is TGCAGTCCCGGGCAGCCCCAGCATTTT.

The chain uses TRBV7-3 and TRBJ2-3; 10 bases align to TRBD2. Germline CDR1 and CDR2: SGHTA and FQGTGA. This CDR3 is 16 amino acids long. The ends lost 2 bases at V and 5 bases at J; junction bases unmatched: 7. CDR3 sequence reads: CASSLGLAGEIDTQYF. In DNA, the CDR3 is TGTGCCAGCAGCTTAGGGCTAGCGGGAGAGATAGATACGCAGTATTTT.

The chain carries TRBV5-4 and TRBJ2-1; 10 positions match TRBD2. The CDR3 is made up of 15 amino acids. Trimming took 4 bases from V and 4 from J; bases not matched to a gene: 5. Germline-derived CDR1 and CDR2 are SGHNT and YYREEE (reference sequence). CDR3 nucleotides: TGTGCCAGCAGCGATAAAGCGGGAGGGTACAATGAGCAGTTCTTC. Amino acid sequence: CASSDKAGGYNEQFF.

In DNA form, the CDR3 reads TGTGCCAGCAGCTTGGCGGGGGGTAGCACAGATACGCAGTATTTT. Translating gives CASSLAGGSTDTQYF. V is TRBV11-3 and J is TRBJ2-3, with 8 bases lining up with TRBD2. Germline V gives CDR1 SGHNT, CDR2 YENEEA. The CDR3 consists of 15 residues. J lost 0 bases, V lost 3 bases, and 2 bases had no gene match.